Listed below are T cell receptor beta chains from one sample, sequenced in a study of early T cells in non-severe SARS-CoV-2 infection. Using its own MiXCR run on the 5' RACE reads, TCRdb lists one record per CDR3 protein. This table holds tens of thousands of distinct CDR3 sequences, roughly a tenth found once. The sequenced sample was whole blood. These receptors were taken from an adult who was a healthcare worker with PCR-confirmed SARS-CoV-2 infection or an uninfected control (not recorded which). The CDR3 runs from the conserved cysteine through the conserved F or W. Each record gives: clone size, D gene, J gene, V gene, CDR3 DNA, CDR3 protein. The D gene is left open where the match is weak. Clone size, where shown, is once, few, many, or a class for clones that have expanded.

-,-,TRBJ1-5,TRBV9,TGTGCCAGCAACAATCCGGGTCAGCCCCAGCATTTT,CASNNPGQPQHF
few,-,TRBJ2-7,TRBV3-1,TGTGCCAGCAGCCAAGTACGAGGGGCCTACGAGCAGTACTTC,CASSQVRGAYEQYF
-,TRBD2,TRBJ2-7,TRBV20-1,TGCAGTGCTAGCTTCCTAGCGGGACAGTCGTACGAGCAGTACTTC,CSASFLAGQSYEQYF
many,-,TRBJ1-1,TRBV6-2/TRBV6-3,TGTGCCACCAGAAACGACGCGAACACTGAAGCTTTCTTT,CATRNDANTEAFF
many,TRBD1,TRBJ2-2,TRBV7-3,TGTGCCAGCAGCCGACGACAGGGTGGCACCGGGGAGCTGTTTTTT,CASSRRQGGTGELFF
few,TRBD1,TRBJ1-2,TRBV6-5,TGTGCCAGCTTGGGACAGAAAAACTATGGCTACACCTTC,CASLGQKNYGYTF
few,-,TRBJ2-3,TRBV20-1,TGCAGTGCTAGGGCAATAGGTGCTAGCGGCACAGATACGCAGTATTTT,CSARAIGASGTDTQYF
many,TRBD1,TRBJ1-2,TRBV2,TGTGCCAGCAGTCAGACTACAGGGGACTATGGCTACACCTTC,CASSQTTGDYGYTF
few,-,TRBJ2-1,TRBV14,TGTGCCAGCAGCCCAATGAGGGGCCTCGGCAATGAGCAGTTCTTC,CASSPMRGLGNEQFF
-,-,TRBJ2-5,TRBV4-2,TGTGCCAGCAGCCAAGATAGGACAGCAAAGAGAATCCAGTACTTC,CASSQDRTAKRIQYF
few,-,TRBJ2-3,TRBV11-2,TGTGCCAGCAGCTCGCTAGCTGGAGCAGATACGCAGTATTTT,CASSSLAGADTQYF